The 32 T cell receptor beta chains listed next were all sequenced from one sample in a study of CD8 T cells in Susac syndrome. Random hexamers were used to reverse transcribe an amount of about 0.5 to 1 ug RNA. One entry per CDR3 protein results from TCRdb running MiXCR on the immunoSEQ multiplex PCR reads. The sample includes roughly 84,000 distinct CDR3 sequences, around 96% seen only once; the top ten take around 0.41%. Material: CD8+ T cells from PBMCs. These receptors all stem from a human donor with Susac syndrome.

V usage is TRBV29-1 and J usage is TRBJ1-4, with 11 bases aligning to TRBD1. Trimming at V came to 3 bases and at J to 6 bases, leaving 0 bases not matched to a gene. The germline gives CDR1 SQVTM, CDR2 ANQGSEA. The CDR3 is made up of 13 amino acids. The CDR3 reads CSVEGQGDEKLFF. CDR3 nucleotides: TGCAGCGTTGAGGGACAGGGGGATGAAAAACTGTTTTTT.

The chain is built from TRBV3-1 and TRBJ2-2, with D possibly matching TRBD2 (6 bases). Trimming shortened V by 1 base and J by 3 bases, and 6 bases separated the two germline ends. The germline V gene has CDR1 LGHDT and CDR2 YNNKEL (reference sequence). The CDR3 contains 14 residues. This CDR3 reads CASSQAGDTGELFF. In DNA form, the CDR3 reads TGTGCCAGCAGCCAAGCGGGAGACACCGGGGAGCTGTTTTTT.

The rearrangement links TRBV15 to TRBJ2-7, with unresolved D. The germline V gene encodes CDR1 LNHNV and CDR2 YYDKDF (reference sequence). The V end was cut by 0 bases, the J end by 3 bases, with 6 bases between. This CDR3 is built from 13 residues. CDR3 DNA sequence: TGTGCCACCAGCAGAGATCTGGGCTACGAGCAGTACGTC. This translates into CATSRDLGYEQYV.

Here the CDR3 reads CASSESGGYTF. The DNA for the CDR3 is TGTGCCAGCAGTGAATCGGGTGGCTACACCTTC. V gene TRBV25-1 combines with J gene TRBJ1-2, with unresolved D. Germline values: CDR1 MGHDK, CDR2 SYGVNS. There are 11 residues in the CDR3. V was shortened by 1 base and J by 7 bases, with 4 bases between the two germline ends.

The rearrangement links TRBV29-1 to TRBJ2-3; no reliable D call. The CDR3 spans 15 residues. Germline V gene data show CDR1 as SQVTM and CDR2 as ANQGSEA. Trimming took off 4 bases at V and 4 bases at J, with 18 bases between the two ends. The CDR3 here is CSVAWWSEGSDTQYF. DNA of the CDR3: TGCAGCGTTGCGTGGTGGAGCGAAGGGTCAGATACGCAGTATTTT.

This chain links TRBV7-8 with TRBJ1-5, with D tentatively TRBD1 (6 bases). Trimming took off 0 bases at V and 4 bases at J, with 13 bases between the two ends. The CDR3 runs to 16 residues. The germline gives CDR1 SGHVS, CDR2 FQNEAQ. Here the CDR3 DNA reads TGTGCCAGCAGCTTAGCCCCAGGGGCGCCGAATCAGCCCCAGCATTTT. This encodes CASSLAPGAPNQPQHF.

The CDR3 here is CASSPSRAYEQYF. The DNA for the CDR3 is TGTGCCAGCTCACCTAGCCGAGCCTACGAGCAGTACTTC. V and J are TRBV18 and TRBJ2-7; D gene uncertain. The CDR3 covers 13 residues. The germline V and J ends were trimmed by 3 bases and 2 bases, with 8 bases remaining between them. Germline CDR1 and CDR2: KGHSH and LQKENI.

The gene calls are TRBV20-1 and TRBJ2-1; D may be TRBD2 (5 bases). The germline V gene has CDR1 DFQATT and CDR2 SNEGSKA (reference sequence). The CDR3 consists of 16 residues. The germline V and J ends were trimmed by 0 bases and 1 base, with 13 bases remaining between them. Here the CDR3 reads CSARDERRGSYNEQFF. CDR3 nucleotides: TGCAGTGCTAGAGATGAAAGGAGAGGGTCCTACAATGAGCAGTTCTTC.

The gene calls are TRBV9 and TRBJ2-2, with TRBD1 as a possible D gene (5 bases). V was pared by 0 bases and J by 3 bases, with 15 bases between. The CDR3 extends over 17 amino acids. The V gene's germline CDR1 is SGDLS and CDR2 YYNGEE. CDR3 sequence (DNA): TGTGCCAGCAGCGTAGCGCAGGGAACGTTCGACACCGGGGAGCTGTTTTTT. Translation: CASSVAQGTFDTGELFF.

V and J are TRBV12-3 or TRBV12-4 and TRBJ2-5; D gene ambiguous. Deletions cut 1 base from V and 4 bases from J, with 10 bases between. The CDR3 runs to 14 residues. CDR3 amino acids: CASSLESDPETQYF. In nucleotides, the CDR3 is TGTGCCAGCAGTTTAGAGTCGGATCCAGAGACCCAGTACTTC.

The chain joins TRBV9 to TRBJ2-1, with TRBD2 matching over 7 bases. From germline, CDR1 is SGDLS and CDR2 YYNGEE. Unmatched junction bases numbered 13, after V lost 3 bases and J lost 4 bases. The CDR3 has 17 amino acids. CDR3 nucleotides: TGTGCCAGCAGCGCCCTTGACCGCCGCGGGGGATACAATGAGCAGTTCTTC. It translates to CASSALDRRGGYNEQFF.

The chain links TRBV2 to TRBJ2-5; D is possibly TRBD1 (5 bases). This CDR3 region has 12 residues. V was shortened by 6 bases and J by 6 bases, with 11 bases between the two germline ends. Looked up from germline, CDR1 is SNHLY and CDR2 is FYNNEI. CDR3 DNA sequence: TGTGCCAGCAGCAGGGATAGCCAGACCCAGTACTTC. Translating it yields CASSRDSQTQYF.

The rearrangement joins TRBV9 to TRBJ2-7; weak D call: TRBD2 (6 bases). Trimming removed 3 bases at V and 5 bases at J, with 21 bases between. Germline CDR1 and CDR2: SGDLS and YYNGEE. This CDR3 is 16 amino acids long. Here the CDR3 DNA reads TGTGCCAGCAGCGAAAGGGGAGGAGGGATGGTCGACGAGCAGTACTTC. Its protein is CASSERGGGMVDEQYF.

The chain couples TRBV11-2 to TRBJ2-7; D gene uncertain. Germline loops: CDR1 SGHAT, CDR2 FQNNGV. Deletions cut 3 bases from V and 4 bases from J, with 7 bases between. The CDR3 runs 12 residues. The CDR3 DNA sequence: TGTGCCAGCAGCTTCATCCCGTACGAGCAGTACTTC. It yields the protein CASSFIPYEQYF.

This chain uses TRBV24-1 with TRBJ2-1, with D possibly TRBD1 on 6 matching bases. Germline assignment: CDR1 KGHDR and CDR2 SFDVKD. Trimming took off 2 bases at V and 7 bases at J, with 14 bases between the two ends. The CDR3 extends over 15 amino acids. The DNA of the CDR3 is TGTGCCACCAGTGATTCCAGGGGAATCAGGAATGAGCAGTTCTTC. Translating gives CATSDSRGIRNEQFF.

This chain uses TRBV20-1 with TRBJ2-7, with a weak D call TRBD2 (5 bases). Per germline, CDR1 DFQATT and CDR2 SNEGSKA (reference sequence). V was cut by 6 bases and J by 5 bases, with 20 bases left in between. There are 14 residues in the CDR3. CDR3 in amino acids: CSAPYEGPGNEQYF. The CDR3, as DNA: TGCAGTGCCCCATACGAGGGCCCGGGGAACGAGCAGTACTTC.

The V gene is TRBV5-1, the J gene TRBJ2-1; TRBD2 is a possible D gene (6 bases). CDR1 and CDR2 from the germline V gene are SGHRS and YFSETQ. Trimming took 2 bases from V and 4 from J, leaving 13 bases between them. The CDR3 extends over 15 amino acids. CDR3 protein: CASSFTGTSYNEQFF. CDR3 DNA sequence: TGCGCCAGCAGCTTCACCGGGACTTCTTACAATGAGCAGTTCTTC. The variable domain in full, with the rest retrieved from reference TRBV5-1 and TRBJ2-1, is KAGVTQTPRYLIKTRGQQVTLSCSPISGHRSVSWYQQTPGQGLQFLFEYFSETQRNKGNFPGRFSGRQFSNSRSEMNVSTLELGDSALYLCASSFTGTSYNEQFFGPGTRLTVL.

The J gene is TRBJ2-2, the V gene TRBV6-5; tentatively, D is TRBD2 (5 bases). V lost 2 bases and J 4 bases, leaving 8 bases between the germline ends. Germline assignment: CDR1 MNHEY and CDR2 SVGAGI. The CDR3 runs to 14 residues. Here the CDR3 DNA reads TGTGCCAGCAGTTACGGTGGAGGCACCGGGGAGCTGTTTTTT. This gives the protein CASSYGGGTGELFF.

V is TRBV3-1 and J is TRBJ2-3; D is unresolved. CDR3 size: 15 residues. Germline CDR1 reads LGHDT; CDR2 reads YNNKEL (reference sequence). The germline V and J ends were trimmed by 4 bases and 2 bases, with 13 bases remaining between them. CDR3 protein: CASSPFPVTTDTQYF. CDR3 nucleotide sequence: TGTGCCAGCAGCCCCTTCCCAGTAACCACAGATACGCAGTATTTT.

This chain uses TRBV6-5 with TRBJ2-1; 7 bases are a match to TRBD1. Germline assignment: CDR1 MNHEY and CDR2 SVGAGI. The J segment lost 6 bases and the V segment lost 0 bases, leaving 2 bases of the junction unmatched. The CDR3 is 14 residues long. CDR3 bases: TGTGCCAGCAGTTACTCACCAGGGGGCAATGAGCAGTTCTTC. This codes for CASSYSPGGNEQFF.

In its sample, this clonotype was seen a few times. The V call is TRBV30, the J call TRBJ2-1, with TRBD1 identical over 9 bases. Germline CDR1 and CDR2: GTSNPN and SVGIG (reference sequence). The CDR3 covers 12 residues. V lost 0 bases and J lost 9; bases outside the gene matches: 0. The CDR3 nucleotides are TGTGCCTGGAGTGTACAGGGGGCTGAGCAGTTCTTC. Protein sequence: CAWSVQGAEQFF.

The J gene is TRBJ1-6, the V gene TRBV4-3; D is unresolved. V was pared by 0 bases and J by 7 bases, with 10 bases between. The CDR3 consists of 15 residues. The germline gives CDR1 LGHNA, CDR2 YSLEER. In DNA form, the CDR3 reads TGCGCCAGCAGCCAAGATCTGGGTTGGAATTCACCCCTCCACTTT. Amino acids: CASSQDLGWNSPLHF.

The gene calls are TRBV7-9 and TRBJ2-7; 10 positions agree with TRBD2. Germline loops: CDR1 SEHNR, CDR2 FQNEAQ (reference sequence). Unmatched junction bases numbered 13, after V lost 0 bases and J lost 2 bases. The CDR3 loop spans 19 amino acids. DNA of the CDR3: TGTGCCAGCAGCTTAGCGCCCTTTAGGCTAGCGGGAGTACCCTACGAGCAGTACTTC. Protein sequence: CASSLAPFRLAGVPYEQYF.

The gene calls are TRBV29-1 and TRBJ1-2; no clear D. Germline V gene data show CDR1 as SQVTM and CDR2 as ANQGSEA. V was cut by 7 bases and J by 1 base, with 13 bases left in between. The CDR3 sequence is 13 residues long. The CDR3 reads CSAEDPFNYGYTF. CDR3 coding DNA: TGCAGCGCCGAGGACCCTTTTAACTATGGCTACACCTTC.

The table lists this clonotype with a few counts. V and J are TRBV29-1 and TRBJ1-2; TRBD1 matches at 8 bases. Germline V CDR1 and CDR2: SQVTM, ANQGSEA. V trimming: 3 bases; J trimming: 6 bases; junction bases outside the gene matches: 0. The CDR3 sequence is 11 residues long. This CDR3 reads CSVEDRDGYTF. In DNA form, the CDR3 reads TGCAGCGTTGAGGACAGGGATGGCTACACCTTC.

This clonotype was picked up one time. The V and J genes are TRBV4-3 and TRBJ1-3; no definite D call. This CDR3 contains 15 residues. V was trimmed by 4 bases and J by 0 bases, leaving 10 bases between them. The germline CDR1 and CDR2 sequences are LGHNA and YSLEER. The CDR3 protein is CASSPTATSGNTIYF. The DNA for the CDR3 is TGCGCCAGCAGCCCGACCGCCACCTCTGGAAACACCATATATTTT.

The V and J genes are TRBV15 and TRBJ2-1; 11 bases map to TRBD1. This CDR3 has 13 amino acids. The V segment lost 8 bases and the J segment 6 bases; nucleotides outside the gene matches: 3. CDR1 is LNHNV and CDR2 is YYDKDF in the germline V gene (reference sequence). Here the CDR3 DNA reads TGTGCCACCGGGACAGGGGGAGGCAATGAGCAGTTCTTC. Protein sequence: CATGTGGGNEQFF. Filled out from reference TRBV15 and TRBJ2-1, the complete variable domain reads DAMVIQNPRYQVTQFGKPVTLSCSQTLNHNVMYWYQQKSSQAPKLLFHYYDKDFNNEADTPDNFQSRRPNTSFCFLDIRSPGLGDTAMYLCATGTGGGNEQFFGPGTRLTVL.

The CDR3 DNA is TGTGCCAGCAGCTTAGTTCGACTAGCGGGGGGGCCACATACGCAGTATTTT. It yields the protein CASSLVRLAGGPHTQYF. V gene TRBV7-8 combines with J gene TRBJ2-3; TRBD2 aligns across 14 bases. Per the germline V gene, CDR1 is SGHVS and CDR2 is FQNEAQ. V lost 1 base and J lost 7; bases outside the gene matches: 7. The CDR3 spans 17 residues.

The CDR3 loop reads CASSLVVGTQPQHF. The CDR3, as DNA: TGTGCCAGCAGCCTAGTTGTAGGGACCCAGCCCCAGCATTTT. The chain uses TRBV27 and TRBJ1-5; a possible D gene is TRBD1 (5 bases). Germline lookup yields CDR1 MNHEY and CDR2 SMNVEV (reference sequence). The CDR3 runs to 14 residues. V was clipped by 6 bases and J by 7 bases, with 16 bases between them.

CDR3 DNA: TGCAGTGCTAGAGGAGACACTGAAGCTTTCTTT. Translation: CSARGDTEAFF. The genes are TRBV20-1 and TRBJ1-1, with D unclear. This CDR3 region has 11 residues. Germline CDR1 is DFQATT and CDR2 is SNEGSKA (reference sequence). Trimming shortened V by 1 base and J by 3 bases, and 3 bases separated the two germline ends.

The chain combines TRBV15 with TRBJ1-2; D unresolved. In germline, CDR1 is LNHNV, CDR2 YYDKDF (reference sequence). The CDR3 has 14 amino acids. V lost 4 bases to trimming and J lost 4 bases, with 13 bases between them. The CDR3 sequence is CATSTEKNSYGYTF. The CDR3 nucleotides read TGTGCCACCAGCACGGAGAAGAACAGCTATGGCTACACCTTC.

This chain connects TRBV5-1 to TRBJ2-1; 9 bases fit TRBD1. Germline assignment: CDR1 SGHRS and CDR2 YFSETQ. The CDR3 sequence is 13 residues long. Trimming removed 4 bases from V and 7 bases from J; junction bases left unmatched: 3. The CDR3 DNA reads TGCGCCAGCAGCGCCGGGACAGGGAATGAGCAGTTCTTC. It is translated as CASSAGTGNEQFF. The full variable domain, with the rest looked up from reference TRBV5-1 and TRBJ2-1, is KAGVTQTPRYLIKTRGQQVTLSCSPISGHRSVSWYQQTPGQGLQFLFEYFSETQRNKGNFPGRFSGRQFSNSRSEMNVSTLELGDSALYLCASSAGTGNEQFFGPGTRLTVL.